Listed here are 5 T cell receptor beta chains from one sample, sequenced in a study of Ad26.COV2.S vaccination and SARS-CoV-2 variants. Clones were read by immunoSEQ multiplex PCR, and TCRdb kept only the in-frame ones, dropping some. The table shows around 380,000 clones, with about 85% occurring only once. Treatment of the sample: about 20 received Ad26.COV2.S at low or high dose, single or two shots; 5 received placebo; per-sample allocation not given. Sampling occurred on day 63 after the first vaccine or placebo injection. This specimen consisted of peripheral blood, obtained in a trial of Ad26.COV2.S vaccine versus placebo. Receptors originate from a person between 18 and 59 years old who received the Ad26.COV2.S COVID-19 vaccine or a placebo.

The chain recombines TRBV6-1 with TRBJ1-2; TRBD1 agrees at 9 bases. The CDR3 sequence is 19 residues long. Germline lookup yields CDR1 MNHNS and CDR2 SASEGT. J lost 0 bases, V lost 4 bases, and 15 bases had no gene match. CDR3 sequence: CASSGGTGRNRRANYGYTF. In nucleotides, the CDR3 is TGTGCCAGCAGTGGAGGGACAGGGCGGAACCGAAGGGCTAACTATGGCTACACCTTC.

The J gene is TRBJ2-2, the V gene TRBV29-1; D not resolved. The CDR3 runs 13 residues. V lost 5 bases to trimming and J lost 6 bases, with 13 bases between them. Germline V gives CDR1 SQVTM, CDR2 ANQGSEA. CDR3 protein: CSVKVSHAGELFF. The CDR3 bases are TGCAGCGTTAAGGTCTCTCACGCCGGGGAGCTGTTTTTT.

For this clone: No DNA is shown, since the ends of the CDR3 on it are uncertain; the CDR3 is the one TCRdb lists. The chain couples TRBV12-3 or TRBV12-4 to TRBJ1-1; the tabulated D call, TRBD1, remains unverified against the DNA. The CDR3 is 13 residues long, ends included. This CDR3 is CASSFGQGAKSFF.

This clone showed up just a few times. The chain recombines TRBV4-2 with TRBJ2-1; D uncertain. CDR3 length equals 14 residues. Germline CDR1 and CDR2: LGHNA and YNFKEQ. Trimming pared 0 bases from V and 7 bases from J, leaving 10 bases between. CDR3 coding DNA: TGTGCCAGCAGCCAAGATTCGGACCTAAATGAGCAGTTCTTC. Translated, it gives CASSQDSDLNEQFF.

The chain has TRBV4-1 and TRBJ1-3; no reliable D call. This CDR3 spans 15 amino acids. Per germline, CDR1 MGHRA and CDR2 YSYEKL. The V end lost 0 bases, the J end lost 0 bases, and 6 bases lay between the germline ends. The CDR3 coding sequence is TGCGCCAGCAGCCAAGATAAGGCCTCTGGAAACACCATATATTTT. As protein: CASSQDKASGNTIYF.